This T cell receptor (beta chain) is from a study of blood T cell repertoires in COVID-19. Study background: The study drew acute and convalescent COVID-19 samples from the United States, Italy and Spain. Nucleic acid was either cDNA or gDNA, and it came from T cells, B-cell-depleted T cells, or PBMCs.

As processed by the authors: Counts of nucleated cells, estimated from reference gene primer amplification, were obtained. Libraries were prepared by immunoSEQ multiplex PCR; TCRdb keeps only in-frame clonotypes and omits some of them. The V and J calls and clone size are taken from that table; D and trimming were inferred from the DNA. This table holds under 300,000 clones, approximately 82% found once. The specimen sequenced was peripheral blood. The clonotype comes from a man older than 75 with acute or convalescent COVID-19.

This chain's CDR3 is CSASSGEGTFGSNQPQHF. The CDR3 coding sequence is TGCAGTGCTAGTTCAGGGGAGGGGACCTTCGGAAGCAATCAGCCCCAGCATTTT. J is TRBJ1-5 and V is TRBV20-1; the D gene is possibly TRBD1 (6 bases). The V and J ends lost 3 bases and 1 base respectively, with 22 bases between them. This CDR3 is built from 18 residues. Germline CDR1 reads DFQATT; CDR2 reads SNEGSKA (reference sequence).